The subject of this entry is one T cell receptor beta chain. Germline V gives CDR1 MGHRA, CDR2 YSYEKL. V lost 0 bases, J lost 0 bases, and 18 bases lay in between. The CDR3 spans 19 residues. Sequenced by immunoSEQ multiplex PCR; TCRdb stores in-frame clones only, minus some. The table shows over 100,000 clones, with over 80% occurring only once. The data were obtained in a study of blood T cell repertoires in COVID-19. Living in 20 to 30 US areas, the participants were between about 18 and 90 years of age. Each recovered donor of Cohort 3 presented with two negative PCRs, clearance, or symptom resolution.

This rearrangement joins TRBV4-1 to TRBJ2-1, with no clear D. The source material was PBMCs or T cells enriched from blood (not recorded which). This sequence originates from a woman aged 25 to 45 who had recovered from COVID-19. The CDR3 DNA sequence: TGCGCCAGCAGCCAAGATTCGTCCCGATCTAGGAGCTCCTACAATGAGCAGTTCTTC. This gives the protein CASSQDSSRSRSSYNEQFF.